This T cell receptor beta chain was sequenced during a study of blood T cell repertoires in COVID-19. Across the study: The United States, Italy and Spain were the sources of the acute and convalescent COVID-19 samples. The cDNA or gDNA used as material had been derived from T cells, B-cell-depleted T cells, or PBMCs.

The CDR3 totals 15 residues. The V segment lost 3 bases and the J segment 1 base; nucleotides outside the gene matches: 5. Germline V CDR1 and CDR2: KGHSH, LQKENI. The method was immunoSEQ multiplex PCR; TCRdb's version includes in-frame clones alone and lacks a portion of them. The table has more than 20,000 clones, 90% seen once. This sequence was found in a man aged 65-85 years with acute or convalescent COVID-19. The J gene is TRBJ1-1, the V gene TRBV18; 7 nucleotides align to TRBD1. The material sequenced was peripheral blood. DNA for the CDR3: TGTGCCAGCTCACCTCTGAGACAGGGGAACACTGAAGCTTTCTTT. It is translated as CASSPLRQGNTEAFF.